The clone carrying this T cell receptor (beta chain) occurred a few times. Antigen unknown. The repertoire was sequenced with immunoSEQ multiplex PCR; TCRdb's copy has only in-frame clones and lacks some. The sample carries approximately 52,000 clones, approximately 76% recorded once. Time point reported: week 47, end of study. Topical imiquimod was applied with each vaccine dose, which held 300 ug of mutant IDH1 20-mer peptide. New astrocytomas of WHO grade 3 or 4 that were IDH1-mutant and ATRX-lost were found in the donors. These data come from a study of a mutant IDH1 vaccine in newly diagnosed glioma. The CDR3 covers 15 residues. The germline gives CDR1 MGHRA, CDR2 YSYEKL. Trimming cost V 0 bases and J 2 bases, with 11 bases left between them.

The gene calls are TRBV4-1 and TRBJ2-7, with D tentatively TRBD1 (6 bases). The sample here was PBMCs, taken from a glioma patient whose treatment included an IDH1 peptide vaccine. The clonotype was recovered from a middle-aged woman with glioma. Some clones in this sample may be carry-over from other donors' samples. The CDR3 DNA follows: TGCGCCAGCAGCCAAGAAGGGGGAATCACCTACGAGCAGTACTTC. Its translation is CASSQEGGITYEQYF.